This T cell receptor beta chain was observed in a study of beta chain features in type 1 diabetes. In the study overall: Across the samples, approximately 98,000,000 sorted cells were examined in total.

Expressed TCRB transcripts were sequenced because the isolated RNA had all been reverse transcribed beforehand. The table came from immunoSEQ multiplex PCR; TCRdb's copy has only in-frame clones and leaves some out. The repertoire holds some 700,000 clones, with 13% as singletons. Concerning this clone: Its antigen is not identified.

The study's findings and limits: The study found that naive, central memory and Treg TCRB repertoires appeared more similar in patients than in healthy donors. People with Type 1 diabetes carried modestly yet significantly shorter TCRB CDR3s in all four CD4+ subsets.

CDR1 and CDR2 from the germline V gene are SNHLY and FYNNEI. This CDR3 contains 14 residues. Germline trimming cut 4 bases from V and 4 bases from J; bases unmatched to any gene: 5. The sample consisted of naive CD4+ T cells from blood. This clonotype originated in a man between 18 and 35 years old with type 1 diabetes. The chain is built from TRBV2 and TRBJ1-1; 8 nucleotides match TRBD1. The CDR3 DNA follows: TGTGCCAGCAGTGCACAGGGGGAGAGCACTGAAGCTTTCTTT. Amino acid sequence: CASSAQGESTEAFF.